Listed here are 28 T cell receptor beta chains from one sample, sequenced in a study of shared clonotypes between healthy human individuals. CD8 cells regarded as naive lacked CD45RO, were positively chosen for CCR7, and omitted terminally differentiated effector memory CD45RA+ cells. TCRdb keeps only in-frame clones here, not all; method: immunoSEQ multiplex PCR. The sample holds 630,000 or so clones; roughly 98% are singletons and the top ten take roughly 0.29%. Sequences were obtained from naive CD8+ T cells sorted from blood. These receptors were obtained from a man under 40 in good health.

The chain is built from TRBV7-2 and TRBJ2-7; D remains ambiguous. Trimming removed 5 bases at V and 0 bases at J, with 11 bases between. Germline V CDR1 and CDR2: SGHTA, FQGNSA. CDR3 length equals 14 residues. CDR3 sequence: CASSRVLTSYEQYF. The CDR3 DNA reads as TGTGCCAGCAGCCGAGTTTTGACCTCCTACGAGCAGTACTTC.

The V gene is TRBV27, the J gene TRBJ1-5, with a possible D match to TRBD1 (5 bases). The CDR3 spans 14 residues. V lost 6 bases, J lost 3 bases, and 12 bases lay in between. The germline V gene has CDR1 MNHEY and CDR2 SMNVEV (reference sequence). This CDR3 reads CASSLGGDNQPQHF. The CDR3 DNA follows: TGTGCCAGCAGCCTGGGGGGTGACAATCAGCCCCAGCATTTT.

The chain is built from TRBV6-6 and TRBJ2-1; 11 bases align to TRBD1. The CDR3 has 15 amino acids. Losses at the gene ends were 4 bases for V and 6 bases for J; bases not matched to a gene: 5. Germline lookup yields CDR1 MNHNY and CDR2 SVGAGI (reference sequence). The CDR3 is CASSSRDRGFNEQFF. The DNA for the CDR3 is TGTGCCAGCAGTTCCCGGGACAGGGGGTTCAATGAGCAGTTCTTC.

The chain employs TRBV27 and TRBJ1-4, with D uncertain. V lost 5 bases and J lost 8, with 15 bases in between. Germline assignment: CDR1 MNHEY and CDR2 SMNVEV (reference sequence). The CDR3 has 14 amino acids. The DNA for the CDR3 is TGTGCCAGCAGTCCCGGTCCCGGAGTCGAAAAACTGTTTTTT. This translates into CASSPGPGVEKLFF.

This sequence joins TRBV5-1 and TRBJ1-3; D is perhaps TRBD1 (6 bases). Germline V CDR1 and CDR2: SGHRS, YFSETQ. The CDR3 has 14 residues. The V end was cut by 2 bases, the J end by 2 bases, with 8 bases between. CDR3 nucleotides: TGCGCCAGCAGCTTAACAGGGACTGGAAACACCATATATTTT. Its translation is CASSLTGTGNTIYF.

This CDR3 reads CASSFRTNYEQYF. CDR3 nucleotide sequence: TGCGCCAGCAGCTTTCGGACAAACTACGAGCAGTACTTC. J is TRBJ2-7 and V is TRBV5-1; maybe TRBD1 (5 bases). The V and J ends lost 2 bases and 3 bases respectively, with 9 bases between them. This CDR3 has 13 amino acids. In germline, CDR1 is SGHRS, CDR2 YFSETQ.

The rearrangement joins TRBV5-6 to TRBJ2-1; 9 bases match TRBD2. Trimming removed 4 bases from V and 5 bases from J; junction bases left unmatched: 4. Germline V CDR1 and CDR2: SGHDT, YYEEEE. The CDR3 covers 14 residues. CDR3 in DNA: TGTGCCAGCAGCCCGGGACTAGCCAACAATGAGCAGTTCTTC. The encoded protein is CASSPGLANNEQFF. The full variable domain, with the rest looked up from reference TRBV5-6 and TRBJ2-1, is DAGVTQSPTHLIKTRGQQVTLRCSPKSGHDTVSWYQQALGQGPQFIFQYYEEEERQRGNFPDRFSGHQFPNYSSELNVNALLLGDSALYLCASSPGLANNEQFFGPGTRLTVL.

This clone has just one count. This CDR3 is also generated by other DNA sequences in the sample. The J gene is TRBJ2-1, the V gene TRBV2; D is uncertain. CDR3 length: 10 amino acids. The V gene's germline CDR1 is SNHLY and CDR2 FYNNEI. V was shortened by 7 bases and J by 7 bases, with 5 bases between the two germline ends. In DNA form, the CDR3 reads TGTGCCAGCACTGGGAATGAGCAGTTCTTC. This gives the protein CASTGNEQFF.

The chain carries TRBV5-6 and TRBJ2-2; D perhaps matches TRBD1 (5 bases). Trimming left V 1 base short and J 4 bases short, with 17 bases between. There are 17 residues in the CDR3. Germline V gene lookup returns CDR1 SGHDT and CDR2 YYEEEE. In DNA, the CDR3 is TGTGCCAGCAGCTTGCAAACCGGGCTTAGGGGCACCGGGGAGCTGTTTTTT. It specifies CASSLQTGLRGTGELFF.

The J gene is TRBJ1-1, the V gene TRBV5-1; 7 positions agree with TRBD1. The CDR3 has 15 residues. CDR1 is SGHRS and CDR2 is YFSETQ in the germline V gene. J lost 4 bases, V lost 4 bases, and 10 bases had no gene match. The CDR3 nucleotides read TGCGCCAGCAGCCAGAGACAGGGTCCGGTCACTGAAGCTTTCTTT. Encoded protein: CASSQRQGPVTEAFF.

The chain joins TRBV4-1 to TRBJ1-5; D is unclear. The CDR3 totals 15 residues. Deletions cut 0 bases from V and 3 bases from J, with 9 bases between. Germline V gives CDR1 MGHRA, CDR2 YSYEKL. CDR3 sequence (DNA): TGCGCCAGCAGCCAAGATCACGGGCACAATCAGCCCCAGCATTTT. Protein sequence: CASSQDHGHNQPQHF.

This clone was found once. The CDR3 nucleotides read TGTGCCAGCAGCTCTACCGGGACAGCGAAGACCCACGAGCAGTACTTC. It is translated as CASSSTGTAKTHEQYF. The V gene is TRBV7-8, the J gene TRBJ2-7; 7 bases fit TRBD1. With V trimmed by 4 bases and J by 5 bases, 14 bases remained unmatched. This CDR3 spans 16 amino acids. Germline V lookup: CDR1 SGHVS, CDR2 FQNEAQ.

V usage is TRBV19 and J usage is TRBJ2-1, with D maybe TRBD2 (5 bases). Germline values: CDR1 LNHDA, CDR2 SQIVND (reference sequence). There are 14 residues in the CDR3. V lost 5 bases and J lost 4, with 12 bases in between. The CDR3 reads CASSSGVGYNEQFF. The DNA of the CDR3 is TGTGCCAGTAGTTCCGGGGTAGGATACAATGAGCAGTTCTTC.

The chain couples TRBV27 to TRBJ2-7; D call uncertain. Trimming took off 6 bases at V and 3 bases at J, with 15 bases between the two ends. Per the germline V gene, CDR1 is MNHEY and CDR2 is SMNVEV (reference sequence). This CDR3 region has 14 residues. DNA for the CDR3: TGTGCCAGCAGCCCCGAGAAGTGGCTCTACGAGCAGTACTTC. Amino acids: CASSPEKWLYEQYF.

The V call is TRBV5-1, the J call TRBJ1-1; D may be TRBD1 (6 bases). Germline loops: CDR1 SGHRS, CDR2 YFSETQ. V shed 3 bases and J shed 10 bases, with 25 bases lying between them. The CDR3 runs to 16 residues. The CDR3 DNA reads as TGCGCCAGCAGCTCTCAGACAGGCCCTACCCACCTTGGAGCTTTCTTT. Encoded protein: CASSSQTGPTHLGAFF.

The genes are TRBV27 and TRBJ2-7, with D unresolved. The CDR3 has 11 amino acids. V lost 9 bases, J lost 3 bases, and 9 bases lay in between. Germline loops: CDR1 MNHEY, CDR2 SMNVEV (reference sequence). The chain's CDR3 is CARKDGYEQYF. The CDR3 region has the DNA TGTGCCAGAAAGGACGGCTACGAGCAGTACTTC.

The chain links TRBV7-9 to TRBJ2-1; 11 bases align to TRBD2. Trimming took 4 bases from V and 8 from J; bases not matched to a gene: 4. The CDR3 totals 14 residues. CDR1 SEHNR and CDR2 FQNEAQ come from the germline V gene (reference sequence). CDR3 bases: TGTGCCAGCAGCTCGACTAGCGGGAACGATGAGCAGTTCTTC. Translation: CASSSTSGNDEQFF.

J is TRBJ1-5 and V is TRBV7-8; TRBD1 matches 8 bases. Germline V gene lookup returns CDR1 SGHVS and CDR2 FQNEAQ. J lost 7 bases, V lost 10 bases, and 12 bases had no gene match. The CDR3 consists of 14 residues. In DNA form, the CDR3 reads TGTGCCAATATAACAACAGGGGGAGGACAGCCCCAGCATTTT. Amino acid sequence: CANITTGGGQPQHF.

A single count supports this clone. The genes are TRBV28 and TRBJ2-3, with 12 bases aligning to TRBD1. The V and J ends lost 2 bases and 5 bases, in that order; junction bases with no gene match: 5. Per the germline V gene, CDR1 is MDHEN and CDR2 is SYDVKM. The CDR3 length is 16 residues. The CDR3 DNA reads TGTGCCAGCAGTTTACTGGGACAGGGGGCCGGAGATACGCAGTATTTT. Protein: CASSLLGQGAGDTQYF.

The chain has TRBV27 and TRBJ2-3, with a weak D call TRBD2 (6 bases). V gave up 5 bases and J gave up 3 bases, with 18 bases separating them. Germline CDR1 is MNHEY and CDR2 is SMNVEV (reference sequence). The CDR3 sequence is 16 residues long. CDR3 in DNA: TGTGCCAGCAGTATCCTTGGGGGGTCTTTGACAGATACGCAGTATTTT. This sequence encodes CASSILGGSLTDTQYF.

The chain links TRBV4-1 to TRBJ1-3, with D perhaps matching TRBD1 (5 bases). With 2 bases removed from V and 3 bases from J, the gap between germline ends came to 11 bases. CDR3 length: 15 amino acids. From germline, CDR1 is MGHRA and CDR2 YSYEKL. CDR3 nucleotides: TGCGCCAGCAGCCAATTGGGACTCAGTGGAAACACCATATATTTT. It specifies CASSQLGLSGNTIYF.

This chain links TRBV28 with TRBJ2-1, with 8 bases that match TRBD2. With V trimmed by 6 bases and J by 6 bases, 10 bases remained unmatched. The CDR3 runs 15 residues. CDR1 MDHEN and CDR2 SYDVKM come from the germline V gene. As DNA, the CDR3 is TGTGCCAGCAGCTACGGGACTAGAATAAGCAATGAGCAGTTCTTC. Translated: CASSYGTRISNEQFF. The whole variable domain, remainder taken from reference TRBV28 and TRBJ2-1, is DVKVTQSSRYLVKRTGEKVFLECVQDMDHENMFWYRQDPGLGLRLIYFSYDVKMKEKGDIPEGYSVSREKKERFSLILESASTNQTSMYLCASSYGTRISNEQFFGPGTRLTVL.

CDR3 sequence: CASSFGQREGNTIYF. In DNA, the CDR3 is TGTGCCAGCAGCTTTGGACAGCGCGAAGGAAACACCATATATTTT. This rearrangement joins TRBV13 to TRBJ1-3; D perhaps matches TRBD1 (6 bases). Germline CDR1 PRHDT, CDR2 FYEKMQ (reference sequence). V gave up 3 bases and J gave up 4 bases, with 13 bases separating them. This CDR3 has 15 amino acids.

V is TRBV2 and J is TRBJ1-2; unclear D gene. Trimming removed 1 base at V and 3 bases at J, with 12 bases between. CDR1 SNHLY and CDR2 FYNNEI come from the germline V gene. This CDR3 region has 15 residues. CDR3: CASSEEELIDYGYTF. CDR3 sequence (DNA): TGTGCCAGCAGTGAAGAGGAGCTTATTGACTATGGCTACACCTTC.

The chain recombines TRBV7-9 with TRBJ2-7; tentative D call: TRBD2 (7 bases). V lost 4 bases, J lost 2 bases, and 12 bases lay in between. CDR3 length equals 14 residues. CDR1 is SEHNR, CDR2 FQNEAQ, per germline (reference sequence). The CDR3 nucleotides are TGTGCCAGCAGCTCAGGGGAGGGAACCTACGAGCAGTACTTC. It codes for CASSSGEGTYEQYF.

This chain links TRBV2 with TRBJ2-7; D gene unclear. Germline-derived CDR1 and CDR2 are SNHLY and FYNNEI. The germline V and J ends were trimmed by 7 bases and 2 bases, with 9 bases remaining between them. The CDR3 sequence is 12 residues long. CDR3 nucleotides: TGTGCCAGCACCGATCGCACCTACGAGCAGTACTTC. It is translated as CASTDRTYEQYF.

This clone has just one count. The rearrangement joins TRBV27 to TRBJ1-4; 7 bases map to TRBD1. J lost 7 bases, V lost 3 bases, and 11 bases had no gene match. This CDR3 spans 16 amino acids. Germline V gene lookup returns CDR1 MNHEY and CDR2 SMNVEV (reference sequence). The CDR3 nucleotides are TGTGCCAGCAGTTTGGGGTTGTCAGGGGGAGGTGAAAAACTGTTTTTT. It translates to CASSLGLSGGGEKLFF.

The chain links TRBV29-1 to TRBJ2-7; tentative D call: TRBD2 (6 bases). Trimming removed 2 bases at V and 3 bases at J, with 11 bases between. The CDR3 is 13 residues long. The germline V gene has CDR1 SQVTM and CDR2 ANQGSEA. The CDR3 spells CSVERDSGYEQYF. CDR3 bases: TGCAGCGTTGAAAGGGACTCAGGCTACGAGCAGTACTTC.